Presented here are 10 T cell receptor beta chains from one specimen sequenced in a study of beta chain features in type 1 diabetes. Study findings and constraints: In every one of the four CD4+ subsets, TCRB CDR3s were moderately but significantly shorter in Type 1 diabetes patients.

The investigators reverse transcribed all of the isolated RNA, so they sequenced expressed TCRB transcripts. Here immunoSEQ multiplex PCR was the method, and the copy in TCRdb shows in-frame clones only, minus some. This sample has fewer than 450,000 clones, with around an eighth found just once. No antigen has been assigned to these receptors. Sequenced: naive CD4+ T cells from blood. The receptors were sampled from a woman younger than 35 with type 1 diabetes.

This chain joins TRBV25-1 and TRBJ1-2; D gene ambiguous. This CDR3 has 14 residues. Germline assignment: CDR1 MGHDK and CDR2 SYGVNS. Trimming cost V 3 bases and J 3 bases, with 11 bases left between them. CDR3 sequence: CASSERVGDYGYTF. In DNA form, the CDR3 reads TGTGCCAGCAGTGAGCGGGTGGGCGACTATGGCTACACCTTC.

The table lists this clone with a few counts. V gene TRBV5-1 combines with J gene TRBJ2-1, with 12 bases lining up with TRBD2. Germline lookup yields CDR1 SGHRS and CDR2 YFSETQ. The CDR3 is made up of 15 amino acids. V was clipped by 1 base and J by 9 bases; unmatched bases: 5. As DNA, the CDR3 is TGCGCCAGCAGCTTGTCGCTAGCGGGAGGGGGTGAGCAGTTCTTC. This sequence encodes CASSLSLAGGGEQFF.

The chain is built from TRBV5-4 and TRBJ2-5; D is possibly TRBD1 (6 bases). V was clipped by 4 bases and J by 1 base, with 11 bases between them. Germline assignment: CDR1 SGHNT and CDR2 YYREEE (reference sequence). The length of the CDR3 is 14 residues. CDR3 sequence reads: CASSPGQRQETQYF. CDR3 DNA: TGTGCCAGCAGCCCCGGACAGCGCCAAGAGACCCAGTACTTC. The full variable domain, in which reference TRBV5-4 and TRBJ2-5 provide the parts outside the CDR3, is ETGVTQSPTHLIKTRGQQVTLRCSSQSGHNTVSWYQQALGQGPQFIFQYYREEENGRGNFPPRFSGLQFPNYSSELNVNALELDDSALYLCASSPGQRQETQYFGPGTRLLVL.

This clone was counted between two and nine times. The chain links TRBV19 to TRBJ2-5, with a weak D call TRBD2 (6 bases). V lost 5 bases to trimming and J lost 3 bases, with 10 bases between them. Per the germline V gene, CDR1 is LNHDA and CDR2 is SQIVND (reference sequence). This CDR3 spans 13 amino acids. CDR3 region: CASSVTREETQYF. In DNA form, the CDR3 reads TGTGCCAGTAGTGTGACTAGGGAAGAGACCCAGTACTTC.

The rearrangement links TRBV20-1 to TRBJ2-1, with TRBD1 as a possible D gene (6 bases). V was cut by 2 bases and J by 7 bases, with 6 bases left in between. CDR1 is DFQATT, CDR2 SNEGSKA, per germline (reference sequence). The CDR3 loop spans 11 amino acids. CDR3 in DNA: TGCAGTGCTAGAAGGGGGAATGAGCAGTTCTTC. Its protein is CSARRGNEQFF.

The chain combines TRBV28 with TRBJ2-6; 7 bases are a match to TRBD2. This CDR3 comprises 18 residues. Germline CDR1 MDHEN, CDR2 SYDVKM. V lost 8 bases and J lost 3; bases outside the gene matches: 16. CDR3 nucleotide sequence: TGTGCCAGCGGGAACCGGGACTATATCGGTAGTGGGGCCAACGTCCTGACTTTC. This encodes CASGNRDYIGSGANVLTF. Complete variable domain (other parts from reference TRBV28 and TRBJ2-6): DVKVTQSSRYLVKRTGEKVFLECVQDMDHENMFWYRQDPGLGLRLIYFSYDVKMKEKGDIPEGYSVSREKKERFSLILESASTNQTSMYLCASGNRDYIGSGANVLTFGAGSRLTVL.

DNA of the CDR3: TGTGCCAGCAAAGGAGGGGGCGTATACGAGCAGTACTTC. Its translation is CASKGGGVYEQYF. V is TRBV28 and J is TRBJ2-7; TRBD1 might be the D (7 bases). Trimming cost V 7 bases and J 4 bases, with 14 bases left between them. The CDR3 runs 13 residues. CDR1 is MDHEN and CDR2 is SYDVKM in the germline V gene.

This clone was counted a few times. The rearrangement uses TRBV7-9 and TRBJ2-1; D is undetermined. With 5 bases removed from V and 2 bases from J, the gap between germline ends came to 10 bases. The germline V gene has CDR1 SEHNR and CDR2 FQNEAQ (reference sequence). The CDR3 totals 14 residues. The CDR3 nucleotides read TGTGCCAGCAGCCCTACGCACCCCTACAATGAGCAGTTCTTC. Residues: CASSPTHPYNEQFF.

A few counts support this clone. The chain links TRBV6-5 to TRBJ2-1; TRBD2 aligns across 13 bases. The CDR3 runs 15 residues. Germline V gene sequence: CDR1 MNHEY, CDR2 SVGAGI. V lost 4 bases to trimming and J lost 3 bases; unmatched junction nucleotides: 0. CDR3 nucleotides: TGTGCCAGCAGTTGGACTAGCGGGAGCTACAATGAGCAGTTCTTC. Protein: CASSWTSGSYNEQFF.

This clone was seen a handful of times. This rearrangement joins TRBV11-2 to TRBJ2-1; D not certain. The CDR3 has 12 amino acids. V was cut by 5 bases and J by 13 bases, with 15 bases left in between. Germline CDR1 is SGHAT and CDR2 is FQNNGV. CDR3 nucleotides: TGTGCCAGCAGCCCCTACCGGAGAGCACAGTTCTTC. It encodes CASSPYRRAQFF.